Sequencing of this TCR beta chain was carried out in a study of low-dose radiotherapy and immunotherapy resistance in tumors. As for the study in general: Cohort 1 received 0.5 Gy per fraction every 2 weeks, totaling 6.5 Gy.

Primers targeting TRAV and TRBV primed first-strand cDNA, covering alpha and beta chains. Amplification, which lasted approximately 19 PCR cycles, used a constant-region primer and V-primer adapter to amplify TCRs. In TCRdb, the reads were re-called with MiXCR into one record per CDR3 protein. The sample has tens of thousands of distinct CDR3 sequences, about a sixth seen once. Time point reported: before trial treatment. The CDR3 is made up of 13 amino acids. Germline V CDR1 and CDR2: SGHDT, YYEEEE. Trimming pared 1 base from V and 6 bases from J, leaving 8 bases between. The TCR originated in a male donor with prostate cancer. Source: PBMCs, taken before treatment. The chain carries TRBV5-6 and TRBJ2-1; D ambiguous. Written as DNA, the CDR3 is TGTGCCAGCAGCTTGTATTCCGGCAATGAGCAGTTCTTC. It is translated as CASSLYSGNEQFF.